These T cell receptor beta chains were read from a single sample in a study of blood T cell repertoires in COVID-19. Clones were read by immunoSEQ multiplex PCR, and TCRdb kept only the in-frame ones, dropping some. The sample consists of about 290,000 clones, around 85% of them appearing once. Source material: peripheral blood. These TCRs come from a woman between 50 and 59 years old with active or convalescent COVID-19. Each CDR3 is given with its conserved first and last residue.

19,TRBV18,CASSPLGGKSGSSYNEQFF
13,TRBV7-9,CASSLEQLYGYTF
15,TRBV15,CATSPRTGRIEKLFF
18,TRBV19,CASSFPGQGSSGANVLTF
15,TRBV5-1,CASSTIPGQGSEAFF
15,TRBV5-6,CASSQPSGYSYEQYF
14,TRBV28,CASSFQGGDEKLFF
14,TRBV6-1,CASSERAVNTEAFF
14,TRBV7-9,CASSSGQGKAEAFF
14,TRBV7-9,CASSLDRSNTEAFF
17,TRBV7-9,CASSKMGTSGYQETQYF
14,TRBV19,CASSIAAGNTEAFF
15,TRBV19,CASSIEPGTGYGYTF
15,TRBV12-2,CASRFPPGTSAEQYF
19,TRBV6-1,CASSERGGGSGRALNEQFF
16,TRBV19,CASSISGTGGIDTQYF
13,TRBV7-9,CASSSQTYTEAFF
13,TRBV6-5,CASTDRGGTEAFF
14,TRBV11-2,CASSLERQGNEQYF
14,TRBV19,CASQVTGSNQPQHF
16,TRBV5-4,CASSRTSGGSRSEQYF
16,TRBV4-2,CASSPSSGQGGDIQYF
15,TRBV5-1,CASSQTGANQETQYF
14,TRBV5-5,CASSLHGTPYEQYF
12,TRBV2,CASDREYYGYTF
21,TRBV4-2,CASSQNGGRGGDPSYNSPLHF
13,TRBV6-5,CASSPGQSYEQYF
13,TRBV4-1,CASSQVVRGGYTF
12,TRBV18,CASSPAMDTQYF
12,TRBV29-1,CSVVWENEKLFF
16,TRBV5-4,CASSPGGVVSYNEQFF
11,TRBV12-3/TRBV12-4,CASSLGASVDF
13,TRBV20-1,CSASYGMGNGYTF
14,TRBV6-6,CASSYSRSTDTQYF
16,TRBV18,CASSPVQGPANTEAFF
15,TRBV7-2,CASSPASGRAYEQFF
13,TRBV28,CASSLILNTEAFF
16,TRBV9,CASSPPGTSGRQRQFF
15,TRBV7-8,CASSYTPGRSVGYTF
14,TRBV14,CASSQVNREGGYTF
16,TRBV5-1,CASSAERDSKNYGYTF
15,TRBV9,CASSVSPGGDVGYTF
16,TRBV9,CASSPPWTGRTDTQYF
15,TRBV18,CASSPNRGSSYEQYF
15,TRBV5-6,CASSTPGQGADTQYF
13,TRBV28,CASSYDRSQPQHF
16,TRBV9,CASSVGVGGEGYGYTF
15,TRBV7-2,CASSLAGRGYNEQFF
15,TRBV5-8,CASTRTSGRVNEQFF